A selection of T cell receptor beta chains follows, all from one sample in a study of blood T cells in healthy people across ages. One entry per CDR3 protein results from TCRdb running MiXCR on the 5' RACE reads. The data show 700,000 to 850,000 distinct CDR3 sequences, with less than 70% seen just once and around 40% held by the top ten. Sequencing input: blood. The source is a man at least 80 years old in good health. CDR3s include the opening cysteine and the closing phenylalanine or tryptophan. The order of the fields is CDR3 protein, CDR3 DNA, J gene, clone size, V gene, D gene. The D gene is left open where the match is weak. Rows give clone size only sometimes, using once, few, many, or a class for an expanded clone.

CDR3 protein: CASSSRTSGRNTDTQYF
CDR3 DNA: TGTGCCAGCAGTTCCCGGACTAGCGGGAGGAACACAGATACGCAGTATTTT
J gene: TRBJ2-3
clone size: .
V gene: TRBV27
D gene: TRBD2

CDR3 protein: CASRSPGVNRLFF
CDR3 DNA: TGTGCCAGCAGGTCTCCAGGCGTGAATAGACTGTTTTTT
J gene: TRBJ1-4
clone size: .
V gene: TRBV6-5
D gene: .

CDR3 protein: CASSPRLTSSYNEQYF
CDR3 DNA: TGTGCCAGCAGCCCCCGACTGACGAGCTCCTACAATGAGCAGTACTTC
J gene: TRBJ2-7
clone size: .
V gene: TRBV7-2
D gene: .

CDR3 protein: CASSRGLAVKNIQYF
CDR3 DNA: TGCGCCAGCAGTCGAGGACTAGCGGTGAAAAACATTCAGTACTTC
J gene: TRBJ2-4
clone size: .
V gene: TRBV4-1
D gene: TRBD2

CDR3 protein: CSVETRTGGFGYTF
CDR3 DNA: TGCAGCGTCGAAACCCGGACAGGGGGCTTTGGCTACACCTTC
J gene: TRBJ1-2
clone size: .
V gene: TRBV29-1
D gene: TRBD1

CDR3 protein: CASSYRGVTAYEQYF
CDR3 DNA: TGTGCCAGCAGTTACAGGGGGGTAACGGCCTACGAGCAGTACTTC
J gene: TRBJ2-7
clone size: .
V gene: TRBV27
D gene: TRBD1

CDR3 protein: CASSLRYRTSDSSYNEQFF
CDR3 DNA: TGTGCCAGCAGTTTACGCTACCGCACGAGCGACAGCTCCTACAATGAGCAGTTCTTC
J gene: TRBJ2-1
clone size: .
V gene: TRBV28
D gene: .

CDR3 protein: CSGGTQQGEQYF
CDR3 DNA: TGCAGCGGGGGGACTCAACAAGGGGAGCAGTACTTC
J gene: TRBJ2-7
clone size: .
V gene: TRBV29-1
D gene: .

CDR3 protein: CASSQVLPGLAGQDYEQYF
CDR3 DNA: TGCGCCAGCAGCCAAGTCCTCCCCGGACTAGCGGGGCAGGACTACGAGCAGTACTTC
J gene: TRBJ2-7
clone size: .
V gene: TRBV4-1
D gene: TRBD2

CDR3 protein: CAISEVAGVQETQYF
CDR3 DNA: TGTGCCATCAGTGAGGTAGCGGGAGTGCAAGAGACCCAGTACTTC
J gene: TRBJ2-5
clone size: .
V gene: TRBV10-3
D gene: TRBD2

CDR3 protein: CASSQDLLAGGWYF
CDR3 DNA: TGTGCCAGCAGCCAGGACCTACTAGCGGGAGGCTGGTATTTT
J gene: TRBJ2-3
clone size: .
V gene: TRBV3-1
D gene: TRBD2

CDR3 protein: CAASRGLSNEQFF
CDR3 DNA: TGTGCCGCATCCCGAGGACTGTCCAATGAGCAGTTCTTC
J gene: TRBJ2-1
clone size: .
V gene: TRBV27
D gene: .

CDR3 protein: CASSLRRSSYNEQFF
CDR3 DNA: TGCGCCAGCAGCTTGAGGCGTAGCTCCTACAATGAGCAGTTCTTC
J gene: TRBJ2-1
clone size: .
V gene: TRBV5-1
D gene: .

CDR3 protein: CASSQMGRDQETQYF
CDR3 DNA: TGTGCCAGCAGCCAAATGGGGCGGGACCAAGAGACCCAGTACTTC
J gene: TRBJ2-5
clone size: .
V gene: TRBV11-2
D gene: .

CDR3 protein: CASSQVQLMSEAFF
CDR3 DNA: TGCGCCAGCAGCCAAGTACAACTGATGTCTGAAGCTTTCTTT
J gene: TRBJ1-1
clone size: .
V gene: TRBV4-1
D gene: .

CDR3 protein: CSARDGMGTETQYF
CDR3 DNA: TGCAGTGCTAGAGATGGTATGGGGACAGAGACCCAGTACTTC
J gene: TRBJ2-5
clone size: many
V gene: TRBV20-1
D gene: .

CDR3 protein: CSAKQYDWGYGYTF
CDR3 DNA: TGCAGTGCCAAGCAGTACGATTGGGGCTATGGCTACACCTTC
J gene: TRBJ1-2
clone size: few
V gene: TRBV20-1
D gene: .

CDR3 protein: CSARLPGGGSTDTQYF
CDR3 DNA: TGCAGTGCTAGACTTCCAGGGGGCGGGAGCACAGATACGCAGTATTTT
J gene: TRBJ2-3
clone size: .
V gene: TRBV20-1
D gene: TRBD1

CDR3 protein: CASSQNLAESNEQFF
CDR3 DNA: TGTGCCAGCAGCCAAAACCTAGCGGAATCCAATGAGCAGTTCTTC
J gene: TRBJ2-1
clone size: .
V gene: TRBV14
D gene: TRBD2

CDR3 protein: CASSLAPKVAGGRNEQFF
CDR3 DNA: TGTGCCAGCAGCTTAGCCCCTAAAGTAGCGGGAGGGCGTAATGAGCAGTTCTTC
J gene: TRBJ2-1
clone size: few
V gene: TRBV7-2
D gene: TRBD2

CDR3 protein: CASSYSASGRRYAYF
CDR3 DNA: TGTGCCAGCAGTTACTCGGCTAGCGGGAGAAGATACGCGTATTTT
J gene: TRBJ2-3
clone size: few
V gene: TRBV6-2/TRBV6-3
D gene: TRBD2

CDR3 protein: CASSPGTGVHEQFF
CDR3 DNA: TGTGCCAGCAGCCCCGGGACAGGGGTGCATGAGCAGTTCTTC
J gene: TRBJ2-1
clone size: .
V gene: TRBV9
D gene: TRBD1

CDR3 protein: CASSGGAQTNTQYF
CDR3 DNA: TGTGCCAGCAGTGGGGGAGCCCAAACAAATACGCAGTATTTT
J gene: TRBJ2-3
clone size: many
V gene: TRBV2
D gene: .

CDR3 protein: CASSPREGQPQHF
CDR3 DNA: TGTGCCAGCTCACCCAGGGAGGGTCAGCCCCAGCATTTT
J gene: TRBJ1-5
clone size: .
V gene: TRBV18
D gene: .

CDR3 protein: CSARTSGRAREQYF
CDR3 DNA: TGCAGTGCTAGGACTAGCGGGAGGGCCAGGGAGCAGTACTTC
J gene: TRBJ2-7
clone size: .
V gene: TRBV20-1
D gene: TRBD2

CDR3 protein: CATSDDNGQGKMTQYF
CDR3 DNA: TGCGCCACCAGTGACGATAATGGACAGGGGAAGATGACCCAGTACTTC
J gene: TRBJ2-5
clone size: .
V gene: TRBV24-1
D gene: TRBD1

CDR3 protein: CSAPWREVYNEQFF
CDR3 DNA: TGCAGTGCTCCATGGCGGGAGGTCTACAATGAGCAGTTCTTC
J gene: TRBJ2-1
clone size: few
V gene: TRBV20-1
D gene: TRBD2

CDR3 protein: CASSLTVRTGNEQFF
CDR3 DNA: TGTGCCAGCAGCCTTACAGTTAGAACGGGCAATGAGCAGTTCTTC
J gene: TRBJ2-1
clone size: many
V gene: TRBV7-9
D gene: .

CDR3 protein: CASSNPPGLVQFF
CDR3 DNA: TGTGCCAGCAGCAACCCGCCGGGACTAGTTCAGTTCTTC
J gene: TRBJ2-1
clone size: few
V gene: TRBV11-1
D gene: TRBD2

CDR3 protein: CASSARLDRGSQPQHF
CDR3 DNA: TGTGCCAGCAGTGCCAGGCTCGACAGGGGGAGTCAGCCCCAGCATTTT
J gene: TRBJ1-5
clone size: .
V gene: TRBV28
D gene: TRBD1

CDR3 protein: CASGHLGGGRDIQYF
CDR3 DNA: TGTGCTAGTGGCCACTTAGGGGGCGGGAGGGACATTCAGTACTTC
J gene: TRBJ2-4
clone size: .
V gene: TRBV12-5
D gene: TRBD2

CDR3 protein: CATSDTDQRHTQYF
CDR3 DNA: TGTGCCACCAGTGATACCGACCAAAGGCATACGCAGTATTTT
J gene: TRBJ2-3
clone size: few
V gene: TRBV24-1
D gene: .

CDR3 protein: CASTNTNEQYF
CDR3 DNA: TGTGCCAGCACCAATACTAATGAGCAGTACTTC
J gene: TRBJ2-5
clone size: .
V gene: TRBV7-2
D gene: .